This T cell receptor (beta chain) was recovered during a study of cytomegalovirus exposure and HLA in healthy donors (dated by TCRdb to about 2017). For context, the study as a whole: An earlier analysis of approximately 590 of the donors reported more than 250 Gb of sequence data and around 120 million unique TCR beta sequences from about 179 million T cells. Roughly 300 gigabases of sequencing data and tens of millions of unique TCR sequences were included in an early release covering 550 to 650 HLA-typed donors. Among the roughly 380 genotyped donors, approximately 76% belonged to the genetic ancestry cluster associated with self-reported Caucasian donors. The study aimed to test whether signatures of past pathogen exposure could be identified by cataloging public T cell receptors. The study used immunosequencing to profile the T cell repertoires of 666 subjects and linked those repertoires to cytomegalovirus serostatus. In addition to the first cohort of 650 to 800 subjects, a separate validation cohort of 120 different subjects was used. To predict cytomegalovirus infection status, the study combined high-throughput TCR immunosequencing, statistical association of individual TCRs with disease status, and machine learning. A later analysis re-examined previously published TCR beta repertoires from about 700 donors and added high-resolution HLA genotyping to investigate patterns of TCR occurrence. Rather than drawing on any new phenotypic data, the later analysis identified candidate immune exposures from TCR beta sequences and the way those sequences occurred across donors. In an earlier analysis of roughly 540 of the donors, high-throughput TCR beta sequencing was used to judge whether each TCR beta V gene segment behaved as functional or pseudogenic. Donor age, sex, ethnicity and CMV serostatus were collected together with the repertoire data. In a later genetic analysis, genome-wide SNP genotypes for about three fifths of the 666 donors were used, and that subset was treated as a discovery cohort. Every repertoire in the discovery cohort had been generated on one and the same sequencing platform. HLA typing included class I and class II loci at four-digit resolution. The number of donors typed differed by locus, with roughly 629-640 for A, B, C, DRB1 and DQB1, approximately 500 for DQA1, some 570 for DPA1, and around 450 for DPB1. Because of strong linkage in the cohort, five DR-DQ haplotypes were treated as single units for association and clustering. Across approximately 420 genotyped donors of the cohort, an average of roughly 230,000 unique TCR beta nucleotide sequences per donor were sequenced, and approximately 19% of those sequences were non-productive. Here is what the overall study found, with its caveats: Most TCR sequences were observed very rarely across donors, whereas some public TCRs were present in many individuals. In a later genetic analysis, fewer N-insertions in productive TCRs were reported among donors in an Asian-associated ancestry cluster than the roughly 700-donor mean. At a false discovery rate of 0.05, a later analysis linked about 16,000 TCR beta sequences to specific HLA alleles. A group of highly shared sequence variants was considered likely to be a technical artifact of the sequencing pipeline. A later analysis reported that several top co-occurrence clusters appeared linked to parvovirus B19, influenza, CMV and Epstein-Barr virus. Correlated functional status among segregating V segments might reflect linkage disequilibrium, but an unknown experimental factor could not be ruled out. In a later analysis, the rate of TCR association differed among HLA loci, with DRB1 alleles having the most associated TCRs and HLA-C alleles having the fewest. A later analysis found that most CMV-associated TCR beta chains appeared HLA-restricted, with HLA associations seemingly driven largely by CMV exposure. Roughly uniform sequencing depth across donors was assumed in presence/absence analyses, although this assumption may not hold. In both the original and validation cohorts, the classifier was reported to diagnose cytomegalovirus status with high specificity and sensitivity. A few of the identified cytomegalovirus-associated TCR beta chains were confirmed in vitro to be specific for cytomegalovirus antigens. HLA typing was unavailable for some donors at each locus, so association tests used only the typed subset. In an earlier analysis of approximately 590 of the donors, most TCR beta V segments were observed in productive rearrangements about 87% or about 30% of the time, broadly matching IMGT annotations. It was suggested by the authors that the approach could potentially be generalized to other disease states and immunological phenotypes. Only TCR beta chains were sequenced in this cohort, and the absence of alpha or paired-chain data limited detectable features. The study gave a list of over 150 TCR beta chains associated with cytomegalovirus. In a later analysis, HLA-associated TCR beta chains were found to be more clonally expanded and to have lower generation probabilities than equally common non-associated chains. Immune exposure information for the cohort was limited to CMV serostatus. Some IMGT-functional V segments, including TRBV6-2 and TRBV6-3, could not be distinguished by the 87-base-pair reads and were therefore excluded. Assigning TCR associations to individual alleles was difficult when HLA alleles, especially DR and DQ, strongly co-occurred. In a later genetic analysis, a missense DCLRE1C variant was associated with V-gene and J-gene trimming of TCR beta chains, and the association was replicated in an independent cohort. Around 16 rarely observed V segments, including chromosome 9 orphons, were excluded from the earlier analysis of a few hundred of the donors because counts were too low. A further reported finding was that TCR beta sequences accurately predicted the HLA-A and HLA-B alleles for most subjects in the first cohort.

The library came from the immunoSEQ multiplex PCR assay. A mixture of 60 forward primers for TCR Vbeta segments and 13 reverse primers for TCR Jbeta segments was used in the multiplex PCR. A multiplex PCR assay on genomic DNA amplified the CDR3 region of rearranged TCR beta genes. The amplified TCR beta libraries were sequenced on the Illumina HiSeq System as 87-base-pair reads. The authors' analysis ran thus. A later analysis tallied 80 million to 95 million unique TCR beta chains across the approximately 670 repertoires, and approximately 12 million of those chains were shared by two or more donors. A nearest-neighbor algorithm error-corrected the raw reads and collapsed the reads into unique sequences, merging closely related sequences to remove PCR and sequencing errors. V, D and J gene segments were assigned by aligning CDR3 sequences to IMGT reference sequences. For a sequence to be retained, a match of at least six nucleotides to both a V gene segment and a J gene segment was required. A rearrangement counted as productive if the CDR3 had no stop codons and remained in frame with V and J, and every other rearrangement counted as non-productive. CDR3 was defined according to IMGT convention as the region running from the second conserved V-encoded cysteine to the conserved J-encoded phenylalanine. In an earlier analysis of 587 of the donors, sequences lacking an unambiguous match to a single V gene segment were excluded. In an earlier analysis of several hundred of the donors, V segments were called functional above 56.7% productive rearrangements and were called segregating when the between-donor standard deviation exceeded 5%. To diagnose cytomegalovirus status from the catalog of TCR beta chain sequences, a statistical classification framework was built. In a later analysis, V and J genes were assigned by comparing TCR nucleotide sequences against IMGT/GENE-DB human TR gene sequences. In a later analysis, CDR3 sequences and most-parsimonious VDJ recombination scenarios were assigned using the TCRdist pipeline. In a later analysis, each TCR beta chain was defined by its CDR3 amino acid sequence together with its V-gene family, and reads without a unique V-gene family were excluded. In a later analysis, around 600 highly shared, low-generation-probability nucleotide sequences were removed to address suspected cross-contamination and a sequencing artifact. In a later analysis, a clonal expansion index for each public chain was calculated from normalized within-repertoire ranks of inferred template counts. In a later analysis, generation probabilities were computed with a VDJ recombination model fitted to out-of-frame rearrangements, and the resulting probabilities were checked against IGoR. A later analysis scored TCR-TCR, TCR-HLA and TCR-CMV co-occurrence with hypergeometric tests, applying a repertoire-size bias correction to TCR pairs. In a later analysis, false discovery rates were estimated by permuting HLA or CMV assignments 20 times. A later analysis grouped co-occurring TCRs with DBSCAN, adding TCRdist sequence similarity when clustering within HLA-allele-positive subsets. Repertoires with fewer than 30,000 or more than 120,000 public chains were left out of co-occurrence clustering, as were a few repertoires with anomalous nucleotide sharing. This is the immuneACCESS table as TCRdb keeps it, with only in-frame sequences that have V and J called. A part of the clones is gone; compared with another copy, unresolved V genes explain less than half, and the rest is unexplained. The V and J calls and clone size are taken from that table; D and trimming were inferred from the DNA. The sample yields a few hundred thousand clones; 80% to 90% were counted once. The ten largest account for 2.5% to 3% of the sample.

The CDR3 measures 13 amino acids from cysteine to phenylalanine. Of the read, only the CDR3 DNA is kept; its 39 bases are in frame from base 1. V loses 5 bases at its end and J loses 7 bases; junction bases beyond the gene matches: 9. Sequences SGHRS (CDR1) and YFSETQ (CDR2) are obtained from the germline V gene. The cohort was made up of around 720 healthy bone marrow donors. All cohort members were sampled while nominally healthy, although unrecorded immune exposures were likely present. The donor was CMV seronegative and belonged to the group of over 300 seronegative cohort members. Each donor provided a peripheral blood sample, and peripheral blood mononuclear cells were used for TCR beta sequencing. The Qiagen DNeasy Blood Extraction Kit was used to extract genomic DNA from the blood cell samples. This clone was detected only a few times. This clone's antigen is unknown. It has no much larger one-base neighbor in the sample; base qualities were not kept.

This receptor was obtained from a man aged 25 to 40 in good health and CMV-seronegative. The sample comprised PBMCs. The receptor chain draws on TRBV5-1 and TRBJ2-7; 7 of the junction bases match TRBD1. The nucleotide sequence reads TGCGCCAGCAGGACAGGGAGTGTTGGGGAGCAGTACTTC. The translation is CASRTGSVGEQYF.